The source of this T cell receptor beta chain is a study of cytomegalovirus exposure and HLA in healthy donors. In the case of this clone: Its target is not known.

V lost 6 bases and J lost 2, with 11 bases in between. This CDR3 spans 13 amino acids. Germline loops: CDR1 SQVTM, CDR2 ANQGSEA. Overall study findings and caveats: Cytomegalovirus-associated status was assigned to 164 TCR beta chains. Reports indicated that the classifier achieved high specificity and sensitivity in diagnosing cytomegalovirus status.

Clones were read by immunoSEQ multiplex PCR, and TCRdb kept only the in-frame ones, dropping some. Here the sample spans 85,000 to 95,000 clones, about 96% being singletons. The sequencing input was PBMCs. The source of this sequence is a man younger than 35 in good health and CMV-seronegative. The V and J genes are TRBV29-1 and TRBJ1-3; D not resolved. CDR3 sequence: CSVLAGAGNTIYF. CDR3 DNA sequence: TGCAGCGTCCTTGCCGGGGCTGGAAACACCATATATTTT.